This T cell receptor beta chain was found in a study of T-cell memory formation after mild COVID-19 (dated by TCRdb to the early 2020s). About the study as a whole: TCR sequence clusters from the two donors were found to be largely donor specific. T-cell clones expanding and contracting after mild COVID-19 in a couple of donors were tracked by longitudinal TCRalpha and TCRbeta repertoire sequencing. Two young, previously healthy adult volunteers, one female and one male, were included in the cohort.

In the case of this clonotype: Its antigen target is currently unknown. Base qualities are not at hand, and no much larger clone is one base apart.

The germline V gene (reference sequence) gives CDR1 as SEHNR and CDR2 as FQNEAQ. Ends trimmed: V by 2 bases, J by 3 bases; bases unmatched to a gene: 5. The CDR3, from cysteine to phenylalanine, totals 15 residues. The DNA shown is the 45-base CDR3, in frame from base 1. This sample was sequenced with an Illumina NovaSeq 6000. Using 5'RACE with constant-segment primers, TCRalpha and TCRbeta cDNA libraries were constructed, with sample barcodes and unique molecular identifiers added in the process. Trizol reagent was used to extract RNA from every sample. Libraries were amplified in two PCR steps, with a second sample barcode and Illumina TruSeq adapters added in the second step. The libraries were sequenced on an Illumina NovaSeq using 2 x 150 bp paired-end reads. The original methods were these. The reads were demultiplexed and collapsed into UMI-guided consensus sequences using migec v1.2.7. With mixcr v2.1.11, UMI consensuses were aligned to TRA and TRB V and J templates and assembled into clonotypes. A clonotype was counted as expanded or contracted only when both edgeR and NoisET called the clonotype significant, with the noise models trained on biological replicates. For edgeR calls, the thresholds were a false discovery rate-adjusted p below 0.01 and a log2 fold-change of 1. As an exploratory analysis of dynamics, max-normalized trajectories of the 1000 most abundant clonotypes were examined by PCA with hierarchical clustering. Separately sequenced CD4+ and CD8+ repertoires were used to assign a CD4 or CD8 phenotype to each responding clone. TCRdb trimmed public reads at Q25 via fastp, called clones via MiXCR and kept in-frame beta chains. Each CDR3 protein gets just one entry, which takes the most common genes and DNA from the rows behind it. TCRdb, rather than the study authors, made the V and J calls. This sample lists roughly 620,000 distinct CDR3 sequences; more than 15% were detected once. The ten biggest clones cover about 12% of the sample.

On the study overall, not on this receptor specifically: Only two mild cases were covered in the study, and larger cohorts including severe cases with pre-infection samples were considered necessary. The second-wave clones that peaked on day 37 were not confirmed to be SARS-CoV-2 specific. Some responding clones were detected in pre-infection memory, which suggested that pre-existing cross-reactive memory T cells had joined the SARS-CoV-2 response. Clones contracting from day 15 to 85 had balanced CD4/CD8 phenotypes, while a second wave expanding from day 15 to 37 was biased towards CD4+. Contracting CD4+ clones appeared mostly in the CM and EM memory subsets, whereas CD8+ clones were enriched in EMRA.

Ficoll-Paque density gradient centrifugation was the method used to isolate PBMCs. The specimen sequenced was PBMCs or a T cell subset sorted from them (not recorded which). The TCR comes from an adult woman who had mild COVID-19 (a few samples of this study predate the infection). The sample titles of this study are shuffled in the database, so cell type and time point are left out; the donor was told from shared clones. The sequence links TRBV7-9 to TRBJ2-7, with 9 bases aligning to TRBD1. The sequence in DNA is TGTGCCAGCAGCTTAATAGGACAGGGGATCTACGAGCAGTACTTC. It encodes CASSLIGQGIYEQYF.